Detailed here is one T cell receptor beta chain. The sample carries other DNA sequences with the same CDR3. Method: immunoSEQ multiplex PCR; TCRdb's copy keeps in-frame clones and lacks some. Of about 210,000 clones in the sample, 89% are singletons; the top ten hold 4% to 5.5%. The data are from a study of blood T cell repertoires in COVID-19. The CDR3 length is 14 residues. Germline V gene lookup returns CDR1 SGDLS and CDR2 YYNGEE. Trimming pared 0 bases from V and 2 bases from J, leaving 8 bases between. V is TRBV9 and J is TRBJ1-2; no clear D. The receptor was derived from a woman aged 35 to 49 with acute or convalescent COVID-19. Specimen: peripheral blood. This CDR3 reads CASSVGTGNYGYTF. Written as DNA, the CDR3 is TGTGCCAGCAGCGTAGGAACGGGAAACTATGGCTACACCTTC.